This TCR beta chain was recovered during a study of CD4 T cell repertoires in COVID-19. The study's findings and limits: Between about 6.5 and 27% of SARS-CoV-2 clonotypes also appeared in SARS-CoV and/or HKU1 spike cultures.

The protocol was immunoSEQ multiplex PCR, while the TCRdb copy is restricted to in-frame clones and leaves out a portion. The sample consists of over 75,000 clones, about four fifths of them appearing once. This clone has just one count. Its cognate antigen is unknown. The CDR3 has 14 residues. The V gene end was trimmed by 4 bases and the J gene end by 5 bases; junction bases not matched to a gene: 8. The V gene's germline CDR1 is LNHDA and CDR2 SQIVND (reference sequence). These memory T cells were uncultured and sequenced directly after ex vivo isolation. The receptor was isolated from a human donor who had COVID-19. J is TRBJ2-7 and V is TRBV19; TRBD1 matches 7 bases. Sequenced here: CD4+ T cells from peripheral blood, sampled after recovery from COVID-19. This CDR3 reads CASSTTGKVDEQYF. The CDR3 coding sequence is TGTGCCAGTAGTACGACAGGGAAAGTCGACGAGCAGTACTTC.